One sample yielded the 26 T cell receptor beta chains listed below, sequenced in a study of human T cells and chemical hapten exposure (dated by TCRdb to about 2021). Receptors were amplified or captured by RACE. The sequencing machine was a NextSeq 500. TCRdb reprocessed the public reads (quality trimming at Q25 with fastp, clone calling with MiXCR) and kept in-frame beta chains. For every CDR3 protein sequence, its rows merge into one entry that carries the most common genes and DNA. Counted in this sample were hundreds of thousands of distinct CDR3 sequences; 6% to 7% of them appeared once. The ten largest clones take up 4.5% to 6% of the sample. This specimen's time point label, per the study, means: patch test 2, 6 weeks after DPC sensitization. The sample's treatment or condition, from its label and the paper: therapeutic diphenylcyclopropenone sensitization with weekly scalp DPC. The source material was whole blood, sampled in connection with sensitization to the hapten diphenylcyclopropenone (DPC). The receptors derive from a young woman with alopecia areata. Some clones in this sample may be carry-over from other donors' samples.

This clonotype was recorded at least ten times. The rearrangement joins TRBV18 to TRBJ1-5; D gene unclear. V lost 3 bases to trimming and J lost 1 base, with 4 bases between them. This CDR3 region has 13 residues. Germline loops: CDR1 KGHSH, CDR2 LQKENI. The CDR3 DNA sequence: TGTGCCAGCTCACCGGCAAGCAATCAGCCCCAGCATTTT. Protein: CASSPASNQPQHF.

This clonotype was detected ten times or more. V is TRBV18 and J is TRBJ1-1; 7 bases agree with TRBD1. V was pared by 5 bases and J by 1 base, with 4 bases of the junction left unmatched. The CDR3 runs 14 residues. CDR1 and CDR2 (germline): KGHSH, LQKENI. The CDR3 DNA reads TGTGCCAGCTCAGGGGACAGCGGGAACACTGAAGCTTTCTTT. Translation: CASSGDSGNTEAFF. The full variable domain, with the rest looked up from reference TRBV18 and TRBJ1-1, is NAGVMQNPRHLVRRRGQEARLRCSPMKGHSHVYWYRQLPEEGLKFMVYLQKENIIDESGMPKERFSAEFPKEGPSILRIQQVVRGDSAAYFCASSGDSGNTEAFFGQGTRLTVV.

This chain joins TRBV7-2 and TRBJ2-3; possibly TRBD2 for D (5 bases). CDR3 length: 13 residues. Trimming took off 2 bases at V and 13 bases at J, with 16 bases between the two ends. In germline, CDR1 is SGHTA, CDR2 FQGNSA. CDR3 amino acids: CASSLTNSAVKYF. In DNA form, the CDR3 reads TGTGCCAGCAGCTTAACAAATTCAGCGGTGAAGTATTTT. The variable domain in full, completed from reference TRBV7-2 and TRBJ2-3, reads GAGVSQSPSNKVTEKGKDVELRCDPISGHTALYWYRQSLGQGLEFLIYFQGNSAPDKSGLPSDRFSAERTGGSVSTLTIQRTQQEDSAVYLCASSLTNSAVKYFGPGTRLTVL.

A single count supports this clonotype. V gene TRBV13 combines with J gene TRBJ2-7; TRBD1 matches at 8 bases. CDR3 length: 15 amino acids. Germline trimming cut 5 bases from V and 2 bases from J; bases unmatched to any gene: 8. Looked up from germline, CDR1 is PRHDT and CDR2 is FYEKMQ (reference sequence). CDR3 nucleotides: TGTGCCAGCAGCCCCGGGACAGGTAACCCCTACGAGCAGTACTTC. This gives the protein CASSPGTGNPYEQYF.

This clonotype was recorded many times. The CDR3: CSAIRLAASTDTQYF. CDR3 nucleotides: TGCAGTGCTATCCGACTAGCGGCAAGCACAGATACGCAGTATTTT. V is TRBV20-1 and J is TRBJ2-3, with 9 bases aligning to TRBD2. J gave up 0 bases and V 4 bases, and 5 bases lay outside the gene matches. The CDR3 has 15 amino acids. Germline values: CDR1 DFQATT, CDR2 SNEGSKA (reference sequence).

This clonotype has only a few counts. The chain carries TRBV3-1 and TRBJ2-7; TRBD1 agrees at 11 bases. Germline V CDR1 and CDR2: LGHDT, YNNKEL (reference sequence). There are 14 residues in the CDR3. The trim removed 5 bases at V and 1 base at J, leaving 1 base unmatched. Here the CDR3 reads CASSGTGGSYEQYF. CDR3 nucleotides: TGTGCCAGCAGCGGGACAGGGGGTTCCTACGAGCAGTACTTC.

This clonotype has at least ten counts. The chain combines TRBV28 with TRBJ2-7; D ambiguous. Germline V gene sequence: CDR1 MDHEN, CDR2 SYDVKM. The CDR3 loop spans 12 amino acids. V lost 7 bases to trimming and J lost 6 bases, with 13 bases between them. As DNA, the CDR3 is TGTGCCAGCAAGGGCGGTCGTCGCGAGCAGTACTTC. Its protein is CASKGGRREQYF.

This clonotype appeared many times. The CDR3 sequence: CSVAGQRNTEAFF. Here the CDR3 DNA reads TGCAGCGTGGCCGGACAGAGAAACACTGAAGCTTTCTTT. The V and J genes are TRBV29-1 and TRBJ1-1; maybe TRBD1 (6 bases). CDR3 length: 13 residues. The ends were cut back, 6 bases at V and 2 bases at J, with 13 bases in the middle. Germline V gene lookup returns CDR1 SQVTM and CDR2 ANQGSEA.

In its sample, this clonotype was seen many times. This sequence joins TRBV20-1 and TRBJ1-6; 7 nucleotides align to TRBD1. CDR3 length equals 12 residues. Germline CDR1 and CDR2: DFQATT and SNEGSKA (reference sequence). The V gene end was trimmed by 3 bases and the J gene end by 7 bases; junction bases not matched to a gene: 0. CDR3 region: CSARTGNSPLHF. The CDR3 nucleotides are TGCAGTGCTAGGACAGGGAATTCACCCCTCCACTTT.

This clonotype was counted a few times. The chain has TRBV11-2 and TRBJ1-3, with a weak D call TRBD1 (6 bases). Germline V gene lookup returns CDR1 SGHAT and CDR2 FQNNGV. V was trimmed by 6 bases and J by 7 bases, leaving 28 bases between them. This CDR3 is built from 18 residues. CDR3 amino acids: CASSLTAGTFIRPNTIYF. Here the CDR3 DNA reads TGTGCCAGCAGTCTGACTGCGGGGACATTTATTCGCCCTAACACCATATATTTT. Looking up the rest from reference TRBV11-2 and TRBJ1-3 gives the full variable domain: EAGVAQSPRYKIIEKRQSVAFWCNPISGHATLYWYQQILGQGPKLLIQFQNNGVVDDSQLPKDRFSAERLKGVDSTLKIQPAKLEDSAVYLCASSLTAGTFIRPNTIYFGEGSWLTVV.

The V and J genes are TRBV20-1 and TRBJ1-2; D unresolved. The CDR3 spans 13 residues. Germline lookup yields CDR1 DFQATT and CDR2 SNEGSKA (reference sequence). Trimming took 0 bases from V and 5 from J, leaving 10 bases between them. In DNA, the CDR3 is TGCAGTGCTAGAGATTTTGGGGATTATGGCTACACCTTC. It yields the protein CSARDFGDYGYTF.

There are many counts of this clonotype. The CDR3 nucleotides are TGTGCCACCCGCATTGGGCCGTCATCCTACGAGCAGTACTTC. Translated: CATRIGPSSYEQYF. V is TRBV27 and J is TRBJ2-7; no clear D. The V end was cut by 10 bases, the J end by 1 base, with 17 bases between. CDR3 length: 14 residues. Looked up from germline, CDR1 is MNHEY and CDR2 is SMNVEV (reference sequence).

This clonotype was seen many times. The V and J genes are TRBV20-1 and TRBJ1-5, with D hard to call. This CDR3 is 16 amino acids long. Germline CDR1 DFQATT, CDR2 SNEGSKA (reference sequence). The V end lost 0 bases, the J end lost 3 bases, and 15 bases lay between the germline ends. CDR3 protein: CSARDVVAADNQPQHF. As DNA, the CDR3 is TGCAGTGCTAGAGATGTAGTGGCGGCTGACAATCAGCCCCAGCATTTT.

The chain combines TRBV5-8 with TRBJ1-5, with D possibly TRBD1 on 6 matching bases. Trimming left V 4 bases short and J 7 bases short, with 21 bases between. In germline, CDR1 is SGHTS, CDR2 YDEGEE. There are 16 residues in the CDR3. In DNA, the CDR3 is TGTGCCAGCAGCGCCCATGGGGGCCCCGGCGGCCAGCCCCAGCATTTT. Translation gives CASSAHGGPGGQPQHF. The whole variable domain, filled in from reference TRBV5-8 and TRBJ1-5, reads EAGVTQSPTHLIKTRGQQATLRCSPISGHTSVYWYQQALGLGLQFLLWYDEGEERNRGNFPPRFSGRQFPNYSSELNVNALELEDSALYLCASSAHGGPGGQPQHFGDGTRLSIL.

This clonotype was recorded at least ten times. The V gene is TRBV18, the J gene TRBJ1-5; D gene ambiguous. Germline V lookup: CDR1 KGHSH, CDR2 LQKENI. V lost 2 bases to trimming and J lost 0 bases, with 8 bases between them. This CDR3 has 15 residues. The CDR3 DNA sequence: TGTGCCAGCTCACCAGCCGGAGATAGCAATCAGCCCCAGCATTTT. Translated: CASSPAGDSNQPQHF.

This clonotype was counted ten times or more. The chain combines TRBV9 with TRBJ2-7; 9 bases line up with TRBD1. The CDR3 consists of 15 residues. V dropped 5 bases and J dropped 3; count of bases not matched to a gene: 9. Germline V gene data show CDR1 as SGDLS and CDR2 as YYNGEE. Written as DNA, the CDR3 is TGTGCCAGCAGTCCTTTGGGACAGGGTAACTACGAGCAGTACTTC. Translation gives CASSPLGQGNYEQYF. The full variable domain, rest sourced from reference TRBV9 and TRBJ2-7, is DSGVTQTPKHLITATGQRVTLRCSPRSGDLSVYWYQQSLDQGLQFLIQYYNGEERAKGNILERFSAQQFPDLHSELNLSSLELGDSALYFCASSPLGQGNYEQYFGPGTRLTVT.

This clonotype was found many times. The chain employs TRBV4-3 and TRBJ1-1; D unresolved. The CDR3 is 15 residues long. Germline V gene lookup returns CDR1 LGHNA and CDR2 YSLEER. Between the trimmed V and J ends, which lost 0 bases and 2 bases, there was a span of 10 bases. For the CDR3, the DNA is TGCGCCAGCAGCCAAGACGGAGGCAGAAACACTGAAGCTTTCTTT. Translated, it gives CASSQDGGRNTEAFF.

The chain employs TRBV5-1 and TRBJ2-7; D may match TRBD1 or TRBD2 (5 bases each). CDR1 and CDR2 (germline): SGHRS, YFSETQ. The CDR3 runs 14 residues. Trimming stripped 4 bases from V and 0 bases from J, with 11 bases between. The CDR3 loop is CASSGTQSSYEQYF. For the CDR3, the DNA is TGCGCCAGCAGCGGGACCCAAAGCTCCTACGAGCAGTACTTC.

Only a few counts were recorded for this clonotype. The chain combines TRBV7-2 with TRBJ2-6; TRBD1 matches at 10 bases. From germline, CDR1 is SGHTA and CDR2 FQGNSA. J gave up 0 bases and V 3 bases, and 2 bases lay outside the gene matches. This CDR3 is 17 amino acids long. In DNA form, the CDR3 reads TGTGCCAGCAGCTTGGACAGGGGGGGCTCTGGGGCCAACGTCCTGACTTTC. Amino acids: CASSLDRGGSGANVLTF. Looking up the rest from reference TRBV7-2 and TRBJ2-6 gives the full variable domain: GAGVSQSPSNKVTEKGKDVELRCDPISGHTALYWYRQSLGQGLEFLIYFQGNSAPDKSGLPSDRFSAERTGGSVSTLTIQRTQQEDSAVYLCASSLDRGGSGANVLTFGAGSRLTVL.

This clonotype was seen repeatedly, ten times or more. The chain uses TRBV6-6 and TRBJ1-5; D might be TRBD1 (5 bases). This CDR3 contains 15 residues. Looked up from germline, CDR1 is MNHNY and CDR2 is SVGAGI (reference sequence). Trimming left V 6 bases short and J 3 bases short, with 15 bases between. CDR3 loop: CASSRGTVNNQPQHF. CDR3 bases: TGTGCCAGCAGCCGGGGGACTGTCAACAATCAGCCCCAGCATTTT.

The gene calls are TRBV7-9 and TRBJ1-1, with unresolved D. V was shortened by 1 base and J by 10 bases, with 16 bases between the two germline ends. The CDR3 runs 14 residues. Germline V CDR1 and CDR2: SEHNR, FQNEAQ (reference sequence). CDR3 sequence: CASSLVGSQDRAFF. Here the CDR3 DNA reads TGTGCCAGCAGCTTAGTTGGGTCTCAGGACCGAGCTTTCTTT. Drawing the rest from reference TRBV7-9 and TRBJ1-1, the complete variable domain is DTGVSQNPRHKITKRGQNVTFRCDPISEHNRLYWYRQTLGQGPEFLTYFQNEAQLEKSRLLSDRFSAERPKGSFSTLEIQRTEQGDSAMYLCASSLVGSQDRAFFGQGTRLTVV.

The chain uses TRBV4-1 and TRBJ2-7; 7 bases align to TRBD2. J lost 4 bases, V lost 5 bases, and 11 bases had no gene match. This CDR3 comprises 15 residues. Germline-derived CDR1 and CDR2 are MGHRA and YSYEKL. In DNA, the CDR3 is TGCGCCAGCAGCTCCCGGGGACTACCGTGGTACGAGCAGTACTTC. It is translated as CASSSRGLPWYEQYF.

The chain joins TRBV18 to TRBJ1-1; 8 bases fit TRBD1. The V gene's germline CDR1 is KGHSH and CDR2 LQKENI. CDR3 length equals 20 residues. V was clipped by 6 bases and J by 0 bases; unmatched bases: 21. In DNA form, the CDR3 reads TGTGCCAGCTCGTCCGGGACAGGCCCTCACCGCGCGTTCATGAACACTGAAGCTTTCTTT. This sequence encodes CASSSGTGPHRAFMNTEAFF.

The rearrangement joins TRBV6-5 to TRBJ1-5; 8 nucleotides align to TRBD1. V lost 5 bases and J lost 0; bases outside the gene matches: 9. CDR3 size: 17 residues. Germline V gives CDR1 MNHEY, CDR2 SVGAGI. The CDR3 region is CASSGRQGPRSNQPQHF. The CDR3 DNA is TGTGCCAGCAGTGGAAGACAGGGGCCCCGTAGCAATCAGCCCCAGCATTTT.

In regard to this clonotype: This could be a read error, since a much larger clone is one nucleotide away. The CDR3 loop reads CASSLSDAGGASGPLHF. The CDR3 nucleotides read TGTGCCAGCAGTTTATCCGACGCGGGCGGGGCATCAGGACCCCTCCACTTT. J is TRBJ1-6 and V is TRBV27; weak D call: TRBD1 (5 bases). The ends were cut back, 0 bases at V and 12 bases at J, with 21 bases in the middle. Germline V lookup: CDR1 MNHEY, CDR2 SMNVEV (reference sequence). There are 17 residues in the CDR3.

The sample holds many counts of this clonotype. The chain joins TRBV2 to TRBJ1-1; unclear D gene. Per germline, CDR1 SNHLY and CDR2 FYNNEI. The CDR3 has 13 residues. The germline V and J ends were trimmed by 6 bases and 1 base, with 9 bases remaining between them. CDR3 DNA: TGTGCCAGCAGAGAAACACAGAACACTGAAGCTTTCTTT. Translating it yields CASRETQNTEAFF.